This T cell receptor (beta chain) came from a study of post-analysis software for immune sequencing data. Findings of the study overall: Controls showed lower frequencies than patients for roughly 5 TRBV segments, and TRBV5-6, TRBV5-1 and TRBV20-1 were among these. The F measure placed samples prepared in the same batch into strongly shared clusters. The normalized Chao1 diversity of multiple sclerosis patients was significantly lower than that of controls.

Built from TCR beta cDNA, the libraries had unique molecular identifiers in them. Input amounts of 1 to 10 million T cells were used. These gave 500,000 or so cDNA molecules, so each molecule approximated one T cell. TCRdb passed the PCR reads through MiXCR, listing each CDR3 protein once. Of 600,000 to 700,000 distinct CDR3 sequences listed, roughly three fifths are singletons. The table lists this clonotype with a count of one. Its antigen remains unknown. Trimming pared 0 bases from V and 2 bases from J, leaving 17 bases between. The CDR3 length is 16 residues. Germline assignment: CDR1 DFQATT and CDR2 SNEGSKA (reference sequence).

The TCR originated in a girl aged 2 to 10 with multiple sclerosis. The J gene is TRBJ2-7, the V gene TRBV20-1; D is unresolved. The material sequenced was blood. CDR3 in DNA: TGCAGTGCTAGAGATCCTAGACTCACCCTAGCCTACGAGCAGTACTTC. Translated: CSARDPRLTLAYEQYF.